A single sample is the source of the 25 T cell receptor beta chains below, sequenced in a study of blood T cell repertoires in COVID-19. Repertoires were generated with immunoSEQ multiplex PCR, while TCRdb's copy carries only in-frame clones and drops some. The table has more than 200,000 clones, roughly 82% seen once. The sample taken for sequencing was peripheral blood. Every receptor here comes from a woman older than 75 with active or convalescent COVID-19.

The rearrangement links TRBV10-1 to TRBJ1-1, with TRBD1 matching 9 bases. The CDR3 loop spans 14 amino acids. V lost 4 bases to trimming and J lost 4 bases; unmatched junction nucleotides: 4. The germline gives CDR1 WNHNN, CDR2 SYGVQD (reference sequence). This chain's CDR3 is CASSVVTGGTEAFF. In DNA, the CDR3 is TGCGCCAGCAGTGTGGTGACAGGGGGCACTGAAGCTTTCTTT.

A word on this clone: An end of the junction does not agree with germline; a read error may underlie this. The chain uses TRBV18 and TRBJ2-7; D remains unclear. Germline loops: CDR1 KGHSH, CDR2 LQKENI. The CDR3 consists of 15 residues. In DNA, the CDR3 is TGTGCCAGCTCCCCACGCGAGGCTGGGTCGGACGAGCAGTACTTC. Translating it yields CASSPREAGSDEQYF.

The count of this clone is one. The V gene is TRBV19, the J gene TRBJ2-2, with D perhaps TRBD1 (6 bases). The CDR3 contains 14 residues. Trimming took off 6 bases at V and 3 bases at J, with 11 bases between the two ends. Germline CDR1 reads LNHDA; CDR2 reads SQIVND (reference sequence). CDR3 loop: CASRIQGDTGELFF. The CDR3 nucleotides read TGTGCCAGTAGAATACAGGGTGACACCGGGGAGCTGTTTTTT.

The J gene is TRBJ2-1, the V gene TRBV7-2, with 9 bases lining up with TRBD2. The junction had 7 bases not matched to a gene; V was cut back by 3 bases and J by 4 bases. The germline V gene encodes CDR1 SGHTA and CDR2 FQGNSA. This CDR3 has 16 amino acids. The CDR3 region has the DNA TGTGCCAGCAGCTTTGCGACTAGCGGAGCTTACAATGAGCAGTTCTTC. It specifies CASSFATSGAYNEQFF.

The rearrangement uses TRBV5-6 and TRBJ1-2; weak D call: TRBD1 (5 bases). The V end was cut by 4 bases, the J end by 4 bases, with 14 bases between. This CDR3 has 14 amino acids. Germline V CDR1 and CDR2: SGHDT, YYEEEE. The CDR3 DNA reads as TGTGCCAGCAGCACCCGGACACCCTTCTATGGCTACACCTTC. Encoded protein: CASSTRTPFYGYTF.

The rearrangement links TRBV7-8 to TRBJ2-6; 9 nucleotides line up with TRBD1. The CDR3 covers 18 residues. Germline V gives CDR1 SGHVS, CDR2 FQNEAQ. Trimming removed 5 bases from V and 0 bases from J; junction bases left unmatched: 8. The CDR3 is CASSRYRDRASGANVLTF. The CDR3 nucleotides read TGTGCCAGCAGCCGATACCGGGACAGGGCCTCTGGGGCCAACGTCCTGACTTTC.

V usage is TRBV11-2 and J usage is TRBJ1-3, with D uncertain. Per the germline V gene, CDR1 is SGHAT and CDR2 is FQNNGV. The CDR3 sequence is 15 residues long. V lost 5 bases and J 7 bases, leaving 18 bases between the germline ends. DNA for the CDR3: TGTGCCAGCAGCCTGGGGAACGCTGGGAGGAACACCATATATTTT. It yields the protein CASSLGNAGRNTIYF.

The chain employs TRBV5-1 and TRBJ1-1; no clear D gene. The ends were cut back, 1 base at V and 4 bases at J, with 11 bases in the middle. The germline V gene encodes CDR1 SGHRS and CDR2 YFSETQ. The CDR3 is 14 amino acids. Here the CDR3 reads CASSLSRRSTEAFF. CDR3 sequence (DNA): TGCGCCAGCAGCTTGTCCAGGCGTAGCACTGAAGCTTTCTTT.

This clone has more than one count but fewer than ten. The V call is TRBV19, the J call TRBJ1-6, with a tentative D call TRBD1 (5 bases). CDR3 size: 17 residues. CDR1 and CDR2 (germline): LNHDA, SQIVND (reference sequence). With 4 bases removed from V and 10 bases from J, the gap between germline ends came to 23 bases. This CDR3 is CASSKTSGGTARSPLHF. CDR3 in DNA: TGTGCCAGTAGTAAGACGAGCGGGGGGACTGCGAGGTCACCCCTCCACTTT.

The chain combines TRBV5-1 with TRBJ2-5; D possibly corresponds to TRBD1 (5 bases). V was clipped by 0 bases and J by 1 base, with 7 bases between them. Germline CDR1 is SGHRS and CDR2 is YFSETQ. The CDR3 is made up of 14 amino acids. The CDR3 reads CASSLDQGQETQYF. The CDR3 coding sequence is TGCGCCAGCAGCTTGGATCAGGGCCAAGAGACCCAGTACTTC.

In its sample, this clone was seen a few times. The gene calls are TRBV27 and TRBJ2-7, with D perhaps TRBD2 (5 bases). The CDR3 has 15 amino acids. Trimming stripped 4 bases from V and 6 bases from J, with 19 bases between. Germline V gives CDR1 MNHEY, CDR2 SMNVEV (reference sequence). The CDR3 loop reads CASSYWSGGAGEQYF. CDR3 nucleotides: TGTGCCAGCAGTTATTGGAGCGGCGGTGCGGGCGAGCAGTACTTC.

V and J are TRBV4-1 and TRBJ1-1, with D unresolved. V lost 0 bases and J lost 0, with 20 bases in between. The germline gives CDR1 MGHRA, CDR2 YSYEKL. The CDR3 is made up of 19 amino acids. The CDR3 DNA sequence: TGCGCCAGCAGCCAAGAACGGGGTGGGCCAGTCATCATGAACACTGAAGCTTTCTTT. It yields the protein CASSQERGGPVIMNTEAFF.

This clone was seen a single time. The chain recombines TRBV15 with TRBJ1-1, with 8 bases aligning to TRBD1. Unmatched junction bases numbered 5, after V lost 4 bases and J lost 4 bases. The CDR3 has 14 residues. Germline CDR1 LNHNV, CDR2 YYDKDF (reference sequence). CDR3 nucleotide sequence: TGTGCCACCAGCACCAACAGGGGGGGCACTGAAGCTTTCTTT. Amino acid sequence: CATSTNRGGTEAFF.

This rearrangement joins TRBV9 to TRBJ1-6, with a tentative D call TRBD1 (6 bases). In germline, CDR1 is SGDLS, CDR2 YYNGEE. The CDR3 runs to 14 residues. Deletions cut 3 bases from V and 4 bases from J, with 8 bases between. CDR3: CASSADRYNSPLHF. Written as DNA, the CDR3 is TGTGCCAGCAGCGCGGACAGATATAATTCACCCCTCCACTTT.

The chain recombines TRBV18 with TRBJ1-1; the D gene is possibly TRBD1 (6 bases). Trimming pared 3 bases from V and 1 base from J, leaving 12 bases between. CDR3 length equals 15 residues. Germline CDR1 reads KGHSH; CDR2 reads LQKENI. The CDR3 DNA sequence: TGTGCCAGCTCACCCATTACAGGGCCGAACACTGAAGCTTTCTTT. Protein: CASSPITGPNTEAFF.

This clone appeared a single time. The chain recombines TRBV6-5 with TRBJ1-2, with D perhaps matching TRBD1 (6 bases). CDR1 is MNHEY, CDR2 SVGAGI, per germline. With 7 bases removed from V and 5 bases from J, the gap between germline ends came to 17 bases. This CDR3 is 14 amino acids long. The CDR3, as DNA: TGTGCCAGCAATAACAGGGACAATGGGTATGGCTACACCTTC. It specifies CASNNRDNGYGYTF.

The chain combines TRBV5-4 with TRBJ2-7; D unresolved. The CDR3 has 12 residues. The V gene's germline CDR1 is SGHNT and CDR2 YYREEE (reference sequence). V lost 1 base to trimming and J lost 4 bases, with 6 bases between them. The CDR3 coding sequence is TGTGCCAGCAGCTTGTCACAGTACGAGCAGTACTTC. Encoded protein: CASSLSQYEQYF.

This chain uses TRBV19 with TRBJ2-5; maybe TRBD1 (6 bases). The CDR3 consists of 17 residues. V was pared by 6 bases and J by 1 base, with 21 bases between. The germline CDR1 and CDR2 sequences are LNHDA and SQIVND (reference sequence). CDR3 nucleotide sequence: TGTGCCAGTAGCCAGTCCAGGGGATCAGGTCCCCAAGAGACCCAGTACTTC. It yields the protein CASSQSRGSGPQETQYF.

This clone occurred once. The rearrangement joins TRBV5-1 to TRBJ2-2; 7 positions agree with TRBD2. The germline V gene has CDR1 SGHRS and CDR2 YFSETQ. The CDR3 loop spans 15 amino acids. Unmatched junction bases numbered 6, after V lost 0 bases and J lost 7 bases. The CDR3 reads CASSLEAGQSGELFF. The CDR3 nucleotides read TGCGCCAGCAGCTTGGAAGCGGGGCAGAGCGGGGAGCTGTTTTTT.

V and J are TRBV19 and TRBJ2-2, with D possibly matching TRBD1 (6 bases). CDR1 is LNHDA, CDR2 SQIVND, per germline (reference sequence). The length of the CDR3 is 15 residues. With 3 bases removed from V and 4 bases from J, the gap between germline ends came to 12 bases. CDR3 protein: CASSIGTWATGELFF. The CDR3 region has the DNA TGTGCCAGTAGTATTGGGACATGGGCCACCGGGGAGCTGTTTTTT.

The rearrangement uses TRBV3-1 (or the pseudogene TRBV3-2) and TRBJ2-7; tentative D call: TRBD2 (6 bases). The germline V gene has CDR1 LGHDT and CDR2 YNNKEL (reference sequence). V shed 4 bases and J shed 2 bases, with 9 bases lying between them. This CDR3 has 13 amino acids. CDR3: CASSPREAYEQYF. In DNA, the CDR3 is TGTGCCAGCAGCCCCAGGGAGGCCTACGAGCAGTACTTC.

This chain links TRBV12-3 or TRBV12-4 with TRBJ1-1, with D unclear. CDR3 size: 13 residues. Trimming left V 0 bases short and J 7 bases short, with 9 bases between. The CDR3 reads CASSLAGRDEAFF. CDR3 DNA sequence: TGTGCCAGCAGTTTAGCTGGTCGGGATGAAGCTTTCTTT.

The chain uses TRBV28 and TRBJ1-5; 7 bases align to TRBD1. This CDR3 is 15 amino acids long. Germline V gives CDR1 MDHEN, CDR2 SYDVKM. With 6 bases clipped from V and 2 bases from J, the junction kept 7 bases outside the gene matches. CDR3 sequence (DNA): TGTGCCAGCAGCCCACGGACAGGTCGCAATCAGCCCCAGCATTTT. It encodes CASSPRTGRNQPQHF.

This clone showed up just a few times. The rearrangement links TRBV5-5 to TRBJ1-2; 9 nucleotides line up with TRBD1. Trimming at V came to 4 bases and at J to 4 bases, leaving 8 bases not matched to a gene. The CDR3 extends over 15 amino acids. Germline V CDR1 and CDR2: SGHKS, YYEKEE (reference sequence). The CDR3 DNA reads TGTGCCAGCAGCACCTCGACAGGGGGTGGCTATGGCTACACCTTC. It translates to CASSTSTGGGYGYTF.

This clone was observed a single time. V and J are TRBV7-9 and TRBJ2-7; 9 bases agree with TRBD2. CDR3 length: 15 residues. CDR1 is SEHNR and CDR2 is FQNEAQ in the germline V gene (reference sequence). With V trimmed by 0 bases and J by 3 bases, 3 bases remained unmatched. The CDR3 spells CASSLAGAGGYEQYF. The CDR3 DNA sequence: TGTGCCAGCAGCTTAGCGGGAGCGGGAGGCTACGAGCAGTACTTC.